This T cell receptor beta chain was sequenced for a study of CD8 T cells in Susac syndrome. A remark on this clonotype: Its target is unknown.

The CDR3 is 14 amino acids. Germline loops: CDR1 SQVTM, CDR2 ANQGSEA. V was clipped by 4 bases and J by 5 bases, with 14 bases between them. Notes on the study in general: A relatively small number of individuals underwent TCR sequencing and HLA analysis.

An input of about 0.45 to 1 ug of RNA was subjected to reverse transcription using random hexamers. Amplification of TCR beta CDR3 was carried out by immunoSEQ multiplex PCR, which covered 54 Vbeta and 13 Jbeta segments. One entry per CDR3 protein results from TCRdb running MiXCR on the immunoSEQ multiplex PCR reads. This sample yields 330,000 or so distinct CDR3 sequences, of which around 91% are seen a single time; approximately 0.18% belongs to the top ten. The V gene is TRBV29-1, the J gene TRBJ2-2; weak D call: TRBD1 (5 bases). The TCR sequence derives from a human donor with multiple sclerosis. What was sequenced was CD8+ T cells from PBMCs. The DNA for the CDR3 is TGCAGCGTTGGCCTGGAGACAGCTACCGGGGAGCTGTTTTTT. Translated: CSVGLETATGELFF.